This TCR beta chain was captured by sequencing in a study of CD8 T cells in ankylosing spondylitis. Study-level results: Prior literature has documented some motif variants in synovial fluid and blood from reactive arthritis. Reports say disease-linked clones showed up significantly more in matched ankylosing spondylitis synovial fluid. Peripheral blood samples showed relatively rare disease-linked clones, and these clones were CD8+. It appeared that ankylosing spondylitis blood was characterized by a TCR beta motif of several highly homologous variants.

V was trimmed by 0 bases and J by 0 bases, leaving 9 bases between them. Germline values: CDR1 SGHVS, CDR2 FQNEAQ. The CDR3 extends over 16 amino acids. Generation of TCR beta libraries employed quantitative 5'-RACE incorporating molecular barcodes. TCRdb reprocessed the 5' RACE reads via MiXCR and lists one record per CDR3 protein. The repertoire holds 470,000 or so distinct CDR3 sequences, 20% to 30% seen once, with roughly 0.9% in the top ten. With respect to this clonotype: What it recognizes is unknown.

This sequence was found in a male donor with ankylosing spondylitis. Material for sequencing was blood, either unsorted or a sorted T cell fraction (not recorded which). The V call is TRBV7-8, the J call TRBJ1-5, with D perhaps matching TRBD1 (6 bases). The CDR3 coding sequence is TGTGCCAGCAGCTTAGCGAGGACAGTTAGCAATCAGCCCCAGCATTTT. Protein product: CASSLARTVSNQPQHF.